Below, 26 T cell receptor beta chains from the same sample are listed, as sequenced in a study of persistence of HIV-infected CD4 T cells. The immunoSEQ assay was version 4, run in survey mode. Sequencing used immunoSEQ multiplex PCR; TCRdb keeps in-frame clones, though not all of them. This sample carries about 36,000 clones, approximately 87% of them seen once, and the ten largest clones take around 5.4%. Overlapping HIV-1 Gag 15-mer peptides at 0.95 to 1 ug per peptide per mL were used. Memory cells lacking CD40L and CD69 with high CD45RO were sorted. Which antigens these TCRs recognize remains unknown. Sequences were derived from cultured CD4+ T cells from PBMCs, sampled from a patient who received antiretroviral therapy. These receptors were collected from an adult with HIV. The donor label of this sample is uncertain.

This chain links TRBV18 with TRBJ2-2, with no clear D. V lost 3 bases and J lost 5, with 16 bases in between. This CDR3 spans 16 amino acids. The germline gives CDR1 KGHSH, CDR2 LQKENI. DNA for the CDR3: TGTGCCAGCTCACCCTCTTCGGATTTCGGGACCGGGGAGCTGTTTTTT. It encodes CASSPSSDFGTGELFF.

The table lists this clone with a count of one. This chain joins TRBV14 and TRBJ2-2; D might be TRBD1 (6 bases). This CDR3 spans 16 amino acids. Germline CDR1 reads SGHDN; CDR2 reads FVKESK. Trimming removed 1 base from V and 0 bases from J, with 9 bases in between. The CDR3 region has the DNA TGTGCCAGCAGCCAAGTTGGGGGCGCGAACACCGGGGAGCTGTTTTTT. As protein: CASSQVGGANTGELFF.

The CDR3 bases are TGTGCCAGCTCGATCAAGAGCGGGGCCAAATACTCTGGGGCCAACGTCCTGACTTTC. This codes for CASSIKSGAKYSGANVLTF. The chain carries TRBV5-4 and TRBJ2-6, with 7 bases matching TRBD2. Germline-derived CDR1 and CDR2 are SGHNT and YYREEE (reference sequence). The CDR3 runs to 19 residues. The junction had 16 bases not matched to a gene; V was cut back by 7 bases and J by 0 bases.

The chain is built from TRBV19 and TRBJ2-1; TRBD2 matches at 9 bases. The J segment lost 5 bases and the V segment lost 3 bases, leaving 11 bases of the junction unmatched. Germline loops: CDR1 LNHDA, CDR2 SQIVND (reference sequence). CDR3 length: 17 residues. The CDR3 region has the DNA TGTGCCAGTAGTATCGGCATCGGGCAGCGGGGGGACAATGAGCAGTTCTTC. Translated: CASSIGIGQRGDNEQFF.

V usage is TRBV2 and J usage is TRBJ2-1; 7 nucleotides line up with TRBD2. The CDR3 contains 15 residues. CDR1 and CDR2 (germline): SNHLY, FYNNEI. The J segment lost 10 bases and the V segment lost 2 bases, leaving 11 bases of the junction unmatched. CDR3 residues: CASSEQLALSREQFF. The DNA of the CDR3 is TGTGCCAGCAGTGAACAACTAGCGCTTTCTCGGGAGCAGTTCTTC.

V is TRBV9 and J is TRBJ1-6, with 12 bases fitting TRBD1. The CDR3 has 16 residues. The germline gives CDR1 SGDLS, CDR2 YYNGEE. V gave up 3 bases and J gave up 8 bases; unmatched junction bases: 6. The CDR3 protein is CASSGDRGHRDSPLHF. In DNA form, the CDR3 reads TGTGCCAGCAGCGGGGACAGGGGGCATAGGGATTCACCCCTCCACTTT.

In regard to this clone: Other DNA sequences in the sample encode the same CDR3. The chain joins TRBV20-1 to TRBJ2-7; possibly TRBD1 for D (6 bases). CDR1 and CDR2 from the germline V gene are DFQATT and SNEGSKA (reference sequence). This CDR3 has 11 amino acids. The V and J ends lost 3 bases and 3 bases respectively, with 6 bases between them. CDR3 nucleotides: TGCAGTGCTAGGGACAGCTACGAGCAGTACTTC. It codes for CSARDSYEQYF.

The chain links TRBV29-1 to TRBJ1-1; 7 bases are shared with TRBD1. Trimming cost V 7 bases and J 5 bases; bases outside gene matches: 10. Germline CDR1 SQVTM, CDR2 ANQGSEA. The CDR3 runs 13 residues. The CDR3 DNA follows: TGCAGCGCCCTCCCAGGGGGTGGTACTGAAGCTTTCTTT. Its protein is CSALPGGGTEAFF. Looking up the rest from reference TRBV29-1 and TRBJ1-1 gives the full variable domain: SAVISQKPSRDICQRGTSLTIQCQVDSQVTMMFWYRQQPGQSLTLIATANQGSEATYESGFVIDKFPISRPNLTFSTLTVSNMSPEDSSIYLCSALPGGGTEAFFGQGTRLTVV.

This chain uses TRBV5-1 with TRBJ2-1; TRBD2 matches at 13 bases. V shed 4 bases and J 5 bases; nucleotides not matched to a gene: 6. This CDR3 region has 16 residues. The germline V gene has CDR1 SGHRS and CDR2 YFSETQ. The DNA of the CDR3 is TGCGCCAGCAGCCTACTAGCGGGGGGGCTGAACAATGAGCAGTTCTTC. It translates to CASSLLAGGLNNEQFF.

V gene TRBV3-1 (or the pseudogene TRBV3-2) combines with J gene TRBJ1-1; 10 bases agree with TRBD1. CDR1 is LGHDT, CDR2 YNNKEL, per germline (reference sequence). The J segment lost 8 bases and the V segment lost 2 bases, leaving 2 bases of the junction unmatched. The CDR3 has 13 residues. CDR3 residues: CASSQRDRGEAFF. The CDR3 bases are TGTGCCAGCAGCCAACGGGACAGGGGCGAAGCTTTCTTT.

The genes are TRBV7-3 and TRBJ2-1; TRBD1 agrees at 9 bases. Germline values: CDR1 SGHTA, CDR2 FQGTGA. The junction had 3 bases not matched to a gene; V was cut back by 2 bases and J by 4 bases. The CDR3 runs to 15 residues. As DNA, the CDR3 is TGTGCCAGCAGCTTACAGACAGGGGGTTACAATGAGCAGTTCTTC. Translating gives CASSLQTGGYNEQFF.

This chain joins TRBV14 and TRBJ2-7; no clear D. This CDR3 has 13 residues. V dropped 4 bases and J dropped 4 bases, with 11 bases sitting between them. Germline V lookup: CDR1 SGHDN, CDR2 FVKESK. For the CDR3, the DNA is TGTGCCAGCAGCCTAGATACTGAGTACGAGCAGTACTTC. It is translated as CASSLDTEYEQYF.

V gene TRBV5-5 combines with J gene TRBJ2-1; D gene uncertain. Between the trimmed V and J ends, which lost 1 base and 7 bases, there was a span of 9 bases. Germline values: CDR1 SGHKS, CDR2 YYEKEE (reference sequence). This CDR3 comprises 13 residues. The CDR3 loop is CASSLSSNNEQFF. Here the CDR3 DNA reads TGTGCCAGCAGCTTGAGCAGCAATAATGAGCAGTTCTTC. The full variable domain, with the rest looked up from reference TRBV5-5 and TRBJ2-1, is DAGVTQSPTHLIKTRGQQVTLRCSPISGHKSVSWYQQVLGQGPQFIFQYYEKEERGRGNFPDRFSARQFPNYSSELNVNALLLGDSALYLCASSLSSNNEQFFGPGTRLTVL.

The rearrangement links TRBV6-1 to TRBJ2-3, with a possible D match to TRBD2 (6 bases). There are 17 residues in the CDR3. Trimming stripped 4 bases from V and 0 bases from J, with 17 bases between. CDR1 is MNHNS, CDR2 SASEGT, per germline. The CDR3 region has the DNA TGTGCCAGCAGTGTGGGGGGTGGCATCATTAGCACAGATACGCAGTATTTT. Protein: CASSVGGGIISTDTQYF.

The V and J genes are TRBV2 and TRBJ2-7; TRBD1 aligns across 9 bases. V dropped 3 bases and J dropped 5; count of bases not matched to a gene: 8. In germline, CDR1 is SNHLY, CDR2 FYNNEI. The CDR3 consists of 15 residues. This CDR3 reads CASSDRDRVSHEQYF. Written as DNA, the CDR3 is TGTGCCAGCAGTGATCGGGACAGGGTTTCCCACGAGCAGTACTTC. The variable domain in full, completed from reference TRBV2 and TRBJ2-7, reads EPEVTQTPSHQVTQMGQEVILRCVPISNHLYFYWYRQILGQKVEFLVSFYNNEISEKSEIFDDQFSVERPDGSNFTLKIRSTKLEDSAMYFCASSDRDRVSHEQYFGPGTRLTVT.

V and J are TRBV9 and TRBJ1-2, with 11 bases aligning to TRBD1. V dropped 3 bases and J dropped 7; count of bases not matched to a gene: 5. The germline gives CDR1 SGDLS, CDR2 YYNGEE. This CDR3 has 14 amino acids. The CDR3 DNA is TGTGCCAGCAGCGCTTGGGACAGGGGGGGTGGCTACACCTTC. The encoded protein is CASSAWDRGGGYTF.

The V gene is TRBV7-3, the J gene TRBJ1-2; perhaps TRBD1 as D (6 bases). Looked up from germline, CDR1 is SGHTA and CDR2 is FQGTGA. V lost 5 bases and J lost 4, with 14 bases in between. The CDR3 runs 14 residues. The CDR3: CASSPNQGSYGYTF. The CDR3 bases are TGTGCCAGCAGCCCTAATCAGGGGAGCTATGGCTACACCTTC.

V usage is TRBV21-1 and J usage is TRBJ1-2; the table's D call, TRBD1, has no DNA check behind it. TRBV21-1 is a listed pseudogene. CDR3 length equals 13 residues. CDR3 sequence: CASSTTGKYGYTF. In nucleotides, the CDR3 is TGTGCCAGCAGCACGACAGGTAAGTATGGCTACACCTTC.

This sequence joins TRBV30 and TRBJ1-2; D is uncertain. This CDR3 region has 16 residues. Germline assignment: CDR1 GTSNPN and CDR2 SVGIG (reference sequence). V lost 3 bases and J 8 bases, leaving 25 bases between the germline ends. This CDR3 reads CAWSFGWRTGTSGYTF. The CDR3 bases are TGTGCCTGGAGCTTTGGGTGGAGAACGGGTACTTCAGGCTACACCTTC.

V and J are TRBV7-8 and TRBJ2-7; no clear D gene. CDR1 SGHVS and CDR2 FQNEAQ come from the germline V gene. V was cut by 6 bases and J by 0 bases, with 12 bases left in between. The CDR3 covers 14 residues. The CDR3 DNA follows: TGTGCCAGCAGTCAAGTCGTCTTCTCCTACGAGCAGTACTTC. It encodes CASSQVVFSYEQYF.

CDR3: CASGDRASYEQYF. As DNA, the CDR3 is TGTGCCAGCGGCGACAGGGCCTCCTACGAGCAGTACTTC. The J gene is TRBJ2-7, the V gene TRBV5-4, with 7 bases fitting TRBD1. Germline lookup yields CDR1 SGHNT and CDR2 YYREEE (reference sequence). CDR3 size: 13 residues. With 7 bases clipped from V and 0 bases from J, the junction kept 4 bases outside the gene matches.

This clone was detected once. As DNA, the CDR3 is TGTGCCAGCAGTTTAACCTCTACATACGAGCAGTACTTC. Protein: CASSLTSTYEQYF. The J gene is TRBJ2-7, the V gene TRBV28, with D hard to call. CDR3 size: 13 residues. Germline CDR1 and CDR2: MDHEN and SYDVKM. The V end lost 2 bases, the J end lost 4 bases, and 9 bases lay between the germline ends. Combining the CDR3 with reference TRBV28 and TRBJ2-7 gives the whole variable domain DVKVTQSSRYLVKRTGEKVFLECVQDMDHENMFWYRQDPGLGLRLIYFSYDVKMKEKGDIPEGYSVSREKKERFSLILESASTNQTSMYLCASSLTSTYEQYFGPGTRLTVT.

This chain links TRBV24-1 with TRBJ1-5, with 8 bases aligning to TRBD1. The CDR3 is made up of 16 amino acids. After removal of 0 bases from V and 3 bases from J, the junction contained 3 bases not matched to a gene. Per germline, CDR1 KGHDR and CDR2 SFDVKD. The CDR3 is CATSDLRDRYNQPQHF. The CDR3 DNA follows: TGTGCCACCAGTGATTTGAGGGACAGGTACAATCAGCCCCAGCATTTT.

This chain connects TRBV6-2 or TRBV6-3 to TRBJ2-2; D remains ambiguous. V was clipped by 4 bases and J by 2 bases, with 5 bases between them. The CDR3 is made up of 13 amino acids. The germline gives CDR1 MNHEY, CDR2 SVGEGT. The CDR3 DNA is TGTGCCAGCAGTTCATCAAACACCGGGGAGCTGTTTTTT. The encoded protein is CASSSSNTGELFF.

The CDR3, as DNA: TGTGCCACCAGCAGAGAGCCCCGCGTAGGGGTTGGCTACACCTTC. This codes for CATSREPRVGVGYTF. V and J are TRBV15 and TRBJ1-2; TRBD1 is a possible D gene (5 bases). Germline values: CDR1 LNHNV, CDR2 YYDKDF (reference sequence). Deletions cut 0 bases from V and 7 bases from J, with 15 bases between. The CDR3 loop spans 15 amino acids.

The rearrangement links TRBV5-1 to TRBJ2-3, with 9 bases that match TRBD2. V dropped 2 bases and J dropped 6; count of bases not matched to a gene: 10. CDR3 length equals 16 residues. The germline CDR1 and CDR2 sequences are SGHRS and YFSETQ. For the CDR3, the DNA is TGCGCCAGCAGCTTAGCGCCGGGACTAGCCTCGGATACGCAGTATTTT. It encodes CASSLAPGLASDTQYF. Full variable domain (remainder filled in from reference TRBV5-1 and TRBJ2-3): KAGVTQTPRYLIKTRGQQVTLSCSPISGHRSVSWYQQTPGQGLQFLFEYFSETQRNKGNFPGRFSGRQFSNSRSEMNVSTLELGDSALYLCASSLAPGLASDTQYFGPGTRLTVL.